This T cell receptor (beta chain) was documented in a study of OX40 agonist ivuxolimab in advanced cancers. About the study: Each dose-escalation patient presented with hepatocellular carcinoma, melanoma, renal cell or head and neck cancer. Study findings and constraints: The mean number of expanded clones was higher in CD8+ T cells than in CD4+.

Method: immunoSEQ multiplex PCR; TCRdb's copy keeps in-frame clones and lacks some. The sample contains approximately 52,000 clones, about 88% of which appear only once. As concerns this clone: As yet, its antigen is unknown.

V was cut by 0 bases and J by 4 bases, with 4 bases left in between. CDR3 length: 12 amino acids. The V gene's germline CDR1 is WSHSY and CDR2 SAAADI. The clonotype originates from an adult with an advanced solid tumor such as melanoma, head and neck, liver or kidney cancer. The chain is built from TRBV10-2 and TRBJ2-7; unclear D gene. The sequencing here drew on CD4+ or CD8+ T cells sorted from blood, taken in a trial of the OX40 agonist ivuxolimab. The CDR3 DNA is TGCGCCAGCAGTGAGTCGAGATACGAGCAGTACTTC. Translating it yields CASSESRYEQYF.